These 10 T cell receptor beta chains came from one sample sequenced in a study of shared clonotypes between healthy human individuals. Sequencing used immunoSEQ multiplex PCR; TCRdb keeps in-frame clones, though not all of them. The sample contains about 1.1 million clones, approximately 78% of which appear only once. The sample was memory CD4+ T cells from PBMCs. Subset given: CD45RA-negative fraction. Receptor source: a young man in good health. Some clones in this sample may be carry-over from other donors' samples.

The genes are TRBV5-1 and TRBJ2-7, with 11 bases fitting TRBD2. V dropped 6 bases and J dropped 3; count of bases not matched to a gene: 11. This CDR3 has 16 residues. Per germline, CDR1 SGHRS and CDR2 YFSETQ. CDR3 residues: CASNGGSGRAGYEQYF. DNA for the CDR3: TGCGCCAGCAACGGGGGTAGCGGGAGGGCCGGCTACGAGCAGTACTTC.

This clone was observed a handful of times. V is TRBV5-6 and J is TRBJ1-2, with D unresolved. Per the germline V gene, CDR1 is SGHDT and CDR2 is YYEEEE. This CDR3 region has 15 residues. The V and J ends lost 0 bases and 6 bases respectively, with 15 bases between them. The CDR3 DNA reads TGTGCCAGCAGCTTGGAACCAGTAGTTCGAAATGGCTACACCTTC. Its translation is CASSLEPVVRNGYTF.

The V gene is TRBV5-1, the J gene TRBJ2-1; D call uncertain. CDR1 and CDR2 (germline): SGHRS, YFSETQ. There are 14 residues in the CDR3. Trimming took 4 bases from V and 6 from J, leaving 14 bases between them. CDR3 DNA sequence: TGCGCCAGCAGCCCCGAGGTCTTTACCAATGAGCAGTTCTTC. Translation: CASSPEVFTNEQFF.

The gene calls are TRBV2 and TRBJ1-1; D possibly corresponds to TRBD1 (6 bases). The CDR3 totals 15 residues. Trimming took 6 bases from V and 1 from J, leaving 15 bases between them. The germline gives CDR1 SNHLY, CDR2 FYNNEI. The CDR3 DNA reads TGTGCCAGCAGGGCCCGGGGACACTCGAACACTGAAGCTTTCTTT. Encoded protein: CASRARGHSNTEAFF.

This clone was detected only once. CDR3 nucleotides: TGTGCCAGCAGCCCCCCGGCGGGGGGGCCAAACACCGGGGAGCTGTTTTTT. This encodes CASSPPAGGPNTGELFF. The rearrangement uses TRBV7-8 and TRBJ2-2; 9 nucleotides align to TRBD2. The V gene end was trimmed by 5 bases and the J gene end by 2 bases; junction bases not matched to a gene: 9. This CDR3 spans 17 amino acids. Germline loops: CDR1 SGHVS, CDR2 FQNEAQ. The full variable domain, its missing parts supplied by reference TRBV7-8 and TRBJ2-2, is GAGVSQSPRYKVAKRGQDVALRCDPISGHVSLFWYQQALGQGPEFLTYFQNEAQLDKSGLPSDRFFAERPEGSVSTLKIQRTQQEDSAVYLCASSPPAGGPNTGELFFGEGSRLTVL.

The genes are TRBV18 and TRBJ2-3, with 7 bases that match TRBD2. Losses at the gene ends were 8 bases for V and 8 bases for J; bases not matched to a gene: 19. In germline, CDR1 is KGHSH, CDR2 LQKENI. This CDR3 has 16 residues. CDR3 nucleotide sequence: TGTGCCAGCCCCGCGGTAAGCGGGGCTGGTTCAGGTACGCAGTATTTT. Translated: CASPAVSGAGSGTQYF.

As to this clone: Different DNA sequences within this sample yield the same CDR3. CDR3 loop: CASSLMGDTEAFF. DNA of the CDR3: TGCGCCAGCAGCTTGATGGGGGACACTGAAGCTTTCTTT. This sequence joins TRBV5-1 and TRBJ1-1, with a tentative D call TRBD1 (5 bases). The CDR3 loop spans 13 amino acids. The V gene's germline CDR1 is SGHRS and CDR2 YFSETQ. Between the trimmed V and J ends, which lost 1 base and 3 bases, there was a span of 7 bases.

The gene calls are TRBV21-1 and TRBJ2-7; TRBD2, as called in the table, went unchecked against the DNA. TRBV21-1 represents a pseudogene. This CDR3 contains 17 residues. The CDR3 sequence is CASSNIGHQGGPYEQYF. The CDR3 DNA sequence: TGTGCCAGCAGCAACATTGGACATCAAGGAGGGCCTTACGAGCAGTACTTC.

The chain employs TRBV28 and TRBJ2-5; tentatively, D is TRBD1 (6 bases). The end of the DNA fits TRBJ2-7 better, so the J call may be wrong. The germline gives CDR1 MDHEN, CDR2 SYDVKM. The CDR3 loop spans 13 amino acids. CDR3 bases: TGTGCCAGCAGTCGGACAGCCACCTACGAGCAGTACTTC. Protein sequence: CASSRTATYEQYF.

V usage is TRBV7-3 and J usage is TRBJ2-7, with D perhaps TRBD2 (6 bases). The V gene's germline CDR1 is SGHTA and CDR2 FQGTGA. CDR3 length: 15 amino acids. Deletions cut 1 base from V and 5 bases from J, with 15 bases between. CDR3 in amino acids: CASSLRGGGANEQYF. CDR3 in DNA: TGTGCCAGCAGCTTAAGGGGAGGAGGGGCCAACGAGCAGTACTTC.